The source of this TCR beta chain is a study of T cell changes during pregnancy in multiple sclerosis. Per germline, CDR1 LGHNT and CDR2 FRNRAP. With 2 bases clipped from V and 0 bases from J, the junction kept 11 bases outside the gene matches. The CDR3 extends over 18 amino acids. TCRdb keeps only in-frame clones here, not all; method: immunoSEQ multiplex PCR. The sample has about 48,000 clones; around 90% are singletons. The sequence was collected from a female donor with multiple sclerosis, enrolled in a pregnancy study. Here the sequenced sample was CD4+ T cells from peripheral blood mononuclear cells, taken in the second trimester of pregnancy. The V gene is TRBV12-5, the J gene TRBJ2-5, with 8 bases that match TRBD1. The CDR3, as DNA: TGTGCTAGTGGTTTGACCCAACCGGGACAGGCGTACCAAGAGACCCAGTACTTC. Amino acids: CASGLTQPGQAYQETQYF.